The present T cell receptor beta chain was sequenced within a study of T cell responses to AZD1222 COVID-19 vaccine. After removal of 4 bases from V and 6 bases from J, the junction contained 14 bases not matched to a gene. This CDR3 is 17 amino acids long. CDR1 and CDR2 (germline): LGHDT, YNNKEL (reference sequence). The table came from immunoSEQ multiplex PCR; TCRdb's copy has only in-frame clones and leaves some out. Of under 95,000 clones in the sample, approximately 85% are singletons; the top ten hold 8.5% to 12%. A note on this clone: The antigen is undetermined.

Study observations and caveats: In a largely white British group with more females than males, clonal diversity was possibly underestimated. Two AZD1222 administrations were followed by greater Spike-specific TCR breadth and depth.

The sequence came from an adult who received the AZD1222 COVID-19 vaccine. The genes are TRBV3-1 (or the pseudogene TRBV3-2) and TRBJ2-7; 11 bases match TRBD2. The specimen was peripheral blood, collected 28 days after the second AZD1222 dose. CDR3 sequence reads: CASSRPGLAVRVSEQYF. Written as DNA, the CDR3 is TGTGCCAGCAGCCGACCGGGACTAGCGGTGAGGGTGAGCGAGCAGTACTTC.